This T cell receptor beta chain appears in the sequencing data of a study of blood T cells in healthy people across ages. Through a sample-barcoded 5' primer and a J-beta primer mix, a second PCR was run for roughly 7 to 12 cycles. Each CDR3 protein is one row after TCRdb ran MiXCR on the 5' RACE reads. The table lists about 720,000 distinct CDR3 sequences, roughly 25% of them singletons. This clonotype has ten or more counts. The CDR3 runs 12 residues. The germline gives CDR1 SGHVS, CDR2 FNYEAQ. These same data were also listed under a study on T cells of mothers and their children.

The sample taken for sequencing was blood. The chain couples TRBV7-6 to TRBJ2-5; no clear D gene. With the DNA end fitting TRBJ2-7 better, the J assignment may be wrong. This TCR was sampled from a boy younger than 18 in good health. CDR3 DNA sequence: TGTGCCAGCAGCTCGGGCGCTTACGAGCAGTACTTC. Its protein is CASSSGAYEQYF.